Listed below are T cell receptor beta chains from one sample, sequenced in a study of T cell repertoires in aging, cancer and after chemotherapy. MiXCR, applied by TCRdb to the multiplex PCR reads, yields one record per CDR3 protein. In the table there are about 10,000 distinct CDR3 sequences, 20% to 30% of which are singletons. Sequencing was carried out using blood. All receptors derive from a human donor with a blood cancer. The donor label of this sample is uncertain. Each CDR3 is given with its conserved first and last residue. Fields, in order: CDR3 DNA, CDR3 protein, J gene, V gene, D gene, clone size. D genes are given only for firm matches. Rows may omit the clone size; those that give it use once, few, many or a size class.

TGTGCCAGCAGCTTATCGGGGGGTTCATATGAGACCCAGTACTTC | CASSLSGGSYETQYF | TRBJ2-5 | TRBV11-2 | TRBD2 | few
TGCGCCAGCAGCTTGGCTTACAGCTACGAGCAGTACTTC | CASSLAYSYEQYF | TRBJ2-7 | TRBV5-1 | NA | few
TGTGCCAGCAGTGATCTTGGGACTAGCGGGAGTTACAATGAGCAGTTCTTC | CASSDLGTSGSYNEQFF | TRBJ2-1 | TRBV6-1 | TRBD2 | few
TGTGCCACCAGCAGAGATCGGCGAGCGGGAGGAGTGCCTGAGCAGTTCTTC | CATSRDRRAGGVPEQFF | TRBJ2-1 | TRBV15 | TRBD2 | medium-sized
TGCGCCAGCAGCCGGGGGACTAGCGGGAGCTCCTACGAGCAGTACTTC | CASSRGTSGSSYEQYF | TRBJ2-7 | TRBV5-1 | TRBD2 | NA
TGTGCCAGCAGTTTATCGGGGAGGGAGACCCAGTACTTC | CASSLSGRETQYF | TRBJ2-5 | TRBV28 | NA | NA
TGCAGCGTTGACAGGGCATCAGATACGCAGTATTTT | CSVDRASDTQYF | TRBJ2-3 | TRBV29-1 | NA | medium-sized
TGTGCCAGCTCACCAGGGGCTCCTAATGAAAAACTGTTTTTT | CASSPGAPNEKLFF | TRBJ1-4 | TRBV18 | NA | NA
TGTGCCAGTAAGCCCGGGTCAGATACGCAGTATTTT | CASKPGSDTQYF | TRBJ2-3 | TRBV2 | NA | NA
TGTGCCAGCAGTTACTCGCTAGCCGGGGAGCTGTTTTTT | CASSYSLAGELFF | TRBJ2-2 | TRBV6-5 | NA | medium-sized
TGCGCCAGCAGCTTGAACATCGGTTACGAGCAGTACTTC | CASSLNIGYEQYF | TRBJ2-7 | TRBV5-1 | NA | NA
TGTGCCAGCAGTTTCGCCAGCATCTCTGGGGCCAACGTCCTGACTTTC | CASSFASISGANVLTF | TRBJ2-6 | TRBV12-3/TRBV12-4 | NA | medium-sized
TGCGCCAGCAGCTTATCACAGGGGGCGTCTCGCGAGCAGTACTTC | CASSLSQGASREQYF | TRBJ2-7 | TRBV5-1 | TRBD1 | NA
TGTGCCATCAGTGGAACCGGGAGACAGAGTCGTAACGGGGAGCTGTTTTTT | CAISGTGRQSRNGELFF | TRBJ2-2 | TRBV10-3 | NA | medium-sized
TGTGCCAGCAGCTTAGGACTAGCGGGACCCACAGATACGCAGTATTTT | CASSLGLAGPTDTQYF | TRBJ2-3 | TRBV13 | TRBD2 | medium-sized
TGTGCCAGCAGCCCAGACCCAGCCTACGAGCAGTACTTC | CASSPDPAYEQYF | TRBJ2-7 | TRBV5-4 | NA | medium-sized
TGTGCCAGCAGTTGGCGGGGGGACCGCACAGATACGCAGTATTTT | CASSWRGDRTDTQYF | TRBJ2-3 | TRBV27 | TRBD2 | few
TGTGCCCAGCTGCCCGGGACAGGGGTAAACTATGGCTACACCTTC | CAQLPGTGVNYGYTF | TRBJ1-2 | TRBV30 | TRBD1 | medium-sized
TGTGCCAGTGAGCCCGGGACAGGGGGCTACGAGCAGTACTTC | CASEPGTGGYEQYF | TRBJ2-7 | TRBV19 | TRBD1 | medium-sized
TGTGCCAGCAGTCTCTTGAACCGGGACAGCCAGTTCTTC | CASSLLNRDSQFF | TRBJ2-1 | TRBV27 | TRBD1 | medium-sized
TGCGCCAGCAGCCCCGGGGGGCCCGCAGATACGCAGTATTTT | CASSPGGPADTQYF | TRBJ2-3 | TRBV5-1 | NA | few
TGTGCCAGTAGTATAGATCCCTGGTGCACGGCCCCAGAAAAACTGTTTTTT | CASSIDPWCTAPEKLFF | TRBJ1-4 | TRBV19 | NA | medium-sized
TGTGCCAGTAGTTGGACAGGAAGCTCCTACGAGCAGTACTTC | CASSWTGSSYEQYF | TRBJ2-7 | TRBV19 | TRBD1 | medium-sized
TGTGCCAGCTCTCGAGGACAGGGCGAGAAGGTAGCTTTCTTT | CASSRGQGEKVAFF | TRBJ1-1 | TRBV18 | TRBD1 | few